The clone carrying this T cell receptor beta chain came up a few times. Its antigen is not known. The germline V gene has CDR1 SGHDT and CDR2 YYEEEE. V shed 0 bases and J shed 1 base, with 10 bases lying between them. There are 15 residues in the CDR3. This sample stems from a study of high-grade serous ovarian cancer treatment subgroups. Across the study: Each sample yielded on average approximately 7,500 unique TCR beta rearrangements from about 15,000 reads.

Profiling relied on immunoSEQ multiplex PCR, and the TCRdb table lists in-frame clones only, not all of them. The data show about 15,000 clones, 86% seen once. Study-wide results and caveats: Tumors within one patient showed repertoire similarity of roughly 0.095 to 0.8.

The tumor samples were collected prior to definitive surgery or chemotherapy. The chain couples TRBV5-6 to TRBJ1-1; D remains unclear. The TCR sequence derives from a human donor with high-grade serous ovarian cancer. The source material was tumor tissue. The CDR3 DNA is TGTGCCAGCAGCTTGGAAGGGTTGGGGAACACTGAAGCTTTCTTT. Translating gives CASSLEGLGNTEAFF.